Below, one T cell receptor beta chain is given with its context. This CDR3 contains 15 residues. The V and J ends lost 4 bases and 5 bases, in that order; junction bases with no gene match: 7. CDR1 and CDR2 (germline): LGHNT, FRNRAP. TCRdb keeps only in-frame clones here, not all; method: immunoSEQ multiplex PCR. The data hold about 72,000 clones, with about nine tenths observed a single time. This sample was included in a study of T cell responses to AZD1222 COVID-19 vaccine. This specimen was peripheral blood, taken on day 0 of AZD1222 vaccination. The receptor's source is an adult in good health. The rearrangement links TRBV12-5 to TRBJ2-2; 7 nucleotides match TRBD1. The CDR3 nucleotides are TGTGCTAGTGGTTCCTCCAGGGGGACAACCGGGGAGCTGTTTTTT. This gives the protein CASGSSRGTTGELFF. Filled out from reference TRBV12-5 and TRBJ2-2, the complete variable domain reads DARVTQTPRHKVTEMGQEVTMRCQPILGHNTVFWYRQTMMQGLELLAYFRNRAPLDDSGMPKDRFSAEMPDATLATLKIQPSEPRDSAVYFCASGSSRGTTGELFFGEGSRLTVL.